The next 27 T cell receptor beta chains were all read from a single sample in a study of blood T cell repertoires in COVID-19. TCRdb's table, derived via immunoSEQ multiplex PCR, lists solely in-frame clones and lacks some. The data contain some 97,000 clones, about 90% of them singletons. Sequences were obtained from peripheral blood. The receptors shown here come from a man under 40 in a cohort sampled during active COVID-19.

This clone appeared once. The chain has TRBV6-6 and TRBJ2-7, with 9 bases lining up with TRBD1. The CDR3 is 15 residues long. Germline V gene data show CDR1 as MNHNY and CDR2 as SVGAGI (reference sequence). V trimming: 0 bases; J trimming: 2 bases; junction bases outside the gene matches: 2. CDR3 DNA: TGTGCCAGCAGTTACTCGACAGGGGGGACCTACGAGCAGTACTTC. Residues: CASSYSTGGTYEQYF.

The chain uses TRBV11-2 and TRBJ2-5; possible D gene TRBD2, 5 bases. CDR1 is SGHAT, CDR2 FQNNGV, per germline. V lost 5 bases and J lost 2, with 21 bases in between. There are 17 residues in the CDR3. CDR3 coding DNA: TGTGCCAGCAGCCTCCGGAGCGGTAACTTGGGGCAAGAGACCCAGTACTTC. Translating gives CASSLRSGNLGQETQYF.

The rearrangement joins TRBV30 to TRBJ2-1; D perhaps matches TRBD2 (6 bases). This CDR3 contains 15 residues. V was shortened by 0 bases and J by 2 bases, with 11 bases between the two germline ends. CDR1 GTSNPN and CDR2 SVGIG come from the germline V gene (reference sequence). CDR3 DNA: TGTGCCTGGAGTGTACGCCGGACTACCTACAATGAGCAGTTCTTC. Translation: CAWSVRRTTYNEQFF.

The chain employs TRBV19 and TRBJ1-1, with a possible D match to TRBD1 (5 bases). V lost 1 base and J lost 4, with 10 bases in between. CDR1 and CDR2 (germline): LNHDA, SQIVND (reference sequence). The CDR3 length is 14 residues. DNA for the CDR3: TGTGCCAGTAGTATAGGCGGGGCCGGCACTGAAGCTTTCTTT. Its protein is CASSIGGAGTEAFF.

This clone was observed a single time. This chain joins TRBV24-1 and TRBJ1-6; 9 bases agree with TRBD1. The CDR3 sequence is 19 residues long. Germline lookup yields CDR1 KGHDR and CDR2 SFDVKD. The trim removed 4 bases at V and 4 bases at J, leaving 13 bases unmatched. CDR3 nucleotides: TGTGCCACCAGTGACTTGGGACAGGGTCGCAAGGGGTATAATTCACCCCTCCACTTT. Protein product: CATSDLGQGRKGYNSPLHF.

The V gene is TRBV7-2, the J gene TRBJ2-7; 11 bases line up with TRBD2. Germline CDR1 and CDR2: SGHTA and FQGNSA. V gave up 2 bases and J gave up 4 bases; unmatched junction bases: 4. The CDR3 has 15 residues. The CDR3 DNA reads TGTGCCAGCAGCTTAAATAGCGGGGGGGTTTACGAGCAGTACTTC. As protein: CASSLNSGGVYEQYF. Based on the CDR3 plus reference TRBV7-2 and TRBJ2-7, the full variable domain is GAGVSQSPSNKVTEKGKDVELRCDPISGHTALYWYRQSLGQGLEFLIYFQGNSAPDKSGLPSDRFSAERTGGSVSTLTIQRTQQEDSAVYLCASSLNSGGVYEQYFGPGTRLTVT.

The chain joins TRBV5-4 to TRBJ2-7; 8 nucleotides match TRBD2. Trimming cost V 1 base and J 3 bases; bases outside gene matches: 9. The CDR3 has 16 amino acids. Germline V CDR1 and CDR2: SGHNT, YYREEE (reference sequence). The CDR3 region is CASSLRTSPTNYEQYF. CDR3 DNA sequence: TGTGCCAGCAGCTTGAGGACTAGCCCCACCAACTACGAGCAGTACTTC. Looking up the rest from reference TRBV5-4 and TRBJ2-7 gives the full variable domain: ETGVTQSPTHLIKTRGQQVTLRCSSQSGHNTVSWYQQALGQGPQFIFQYYREEENGRGNFPPRFSGLQFPNYSSELNVNALELDDSALYLCASSLRTSPTNYEQYFGPGTRLTVT.

The V and J genes are TRBV2 and TRBJ2-7; D gene uncertain. From germline, CDR1 is SNHLY and CDR2 FYNNEI. V was shortened by 7 bases and J by 2 bases, with 15 bases between the two germline ends. The length of the CDR3 is 14 residues. CDR3: CASTRSQVTYEQYF. The CDR3 DNA sequence: TGTGCCAGCACTCGAAGCCAGGTAACCTACGAGCAGTACTTC.

This clone was seen just once. The V and J genes are TRBV19 and TRBJ2-3; the match to TRBD2 covers 13 bases. Germline-derived CDR1 and CDR2 are LNHDA and SQIVND (reference sequence). CDR3 length: 17 residues. V lost 5 bases and J lost 3; bases outside the gene matches: 8. In nucleotides, the CDR3 is TGTGCCAGTAGTCCTACTAGCGGGGGGGCCATAACAGATACGCAGTATTTT. Residues: CASSPTSGGAITDTQYF.

The rearrangement links TRBV3-1 (or the pseudogene TRBV3-2) to TRBJ2-5, with 8 bases identical to TRBD2. Germline CDR1 LGHDT, CDR2 YNNKEL (reference sequence). CDR3 size: 16 residues. J gave up 2 bases and V 3 bases, and 8 bases lay outside the gene matches. CDR3 residues: CASSQESVAGQETQYF. The CDR3 DNA follows: TGTGCCAGCAGCCAGGAGAGCGTAGCGGGACAAGAGACCCAGTACTTC.

The chain combines TRBV19 with TRBJ1-2; a weak D match, TRBD1 (6 bases). Germline CDR1 and CDR2: LNHDA and SQIVND (reference sequence). The CDR3 covers 15 residues. V gave up 7 bases and J gave up 4 bases, with 19 bases separating them. Here the CDR3 reads CASIQSGVGAYGYTF. CDR3 DNA: TGTGCCAGTATCCAATCAGGGGTCGGGGCCTATGGCTACACCTTC.

This chain uses TRBV10-3 with TRBJ1-1, with D hard to call. Germline V gene sequence: CDR1 ENHRY, CDR2 SYGVKD. CDR3 length: 13 amino acids. V lost 2 bases, J lost 0 bases, and 4 bases lay in between. The CDR3 is CAISETVNTEAFF. CDR3 DNA: TGTGCCATCAGTGAGACAGTGAACACTGAAGCTTTCTTT.

The J gene is TRBJ2-3, the V gene TRBV6-4, with 8 bases lining up with TRBD2. The CDR3 has 15 residues. With V trimmed by 5 bases and J by 2 bases, 6 bases remained unmatched. Germline CDR1 and CDR2: MRHNA and SNTAGT. The CDR3 spells CASSRGLAPTDTQYF. The DNA for the CDR3 is TGTGCCAGCAGTCGCGGACTAGCCCCCACAGATACGCAGTATTTT.

The CDR3 bases are TGTGCCAGTAGAAAGCTCGACAGGGGAACATACGAGCAGTACTTC. It yields the protein CASRKLDRGTYEQYF. V gene TRBV19 combines with J gene TRBJ2-7; 8 bases align to TRBD1. CDR3 length: 15 amino acids. Germline V gene sequence: CDR1 LNHDA, CDR2 SQIVND (reference sequence). V shed 6 bases, J shed 4 bases, and the junction held 11 bases outside the gene matches.

This chain joins TRBV19 and TRBJ1-5; D uncertain. The germline V gene encodes CDR1 LNHDA and CDR2 SQIVND (reference sequence). V dropped 3 bases and J dropped 6 bases, with 15 bases sitting between them. There are 15 residues in the CDR3. CDR3 nucleotide sequence: TGTGCCAGTAGTATCTGGCCCCGCTCAGGTCAGCCCCAGCATTTT. Amino acids: CASSIWPRSGQPQHF.

The chain links TRBV7-3 to TRBJ2-5, with TRBD2 matching 12 bases. V was clipped by 4 bases and J by 5 bases; unmatched bases: 8. The CDR3 loop spans 16 amino acids. The V gene's germline CDR1 is SGHTA and CDR2 FQGTGA. The CDR3 loop is CASSSTLAGGRETQYF. CDR3 DNA: TGTGCCAGCAGCTCAACTCTAGCGGGGGGGCGGGAGACCCAGTACTTC.

The chain carries TRBV12-5 and TRBJ2-1, with TRBD2 identical over 9 bases. The CDR3 consists of 14 residues. The V segment lost 1 base and the J segment 13 bases; nucleotides outside the gene matches: 8. Germline lookup yields CDR1 LGHNT and CDR2 FRNRAP. The chain's CDR3 is CASGLAGLAGFQFF. The DNA of the CDR3 is TGTGCTAGTGGTTTGGCAGGTCTAGCGGGGTTTCAGTTCTTC.

The chain recombines TRBV10-3 with TRBJ2-6; D unresolved. V shed 6 bases and J shed 1 base, with 13 bases lying between them. This CDR3 region has 16 residues. CDR1 and CDR2 (germline): ENHRY, SYGVKD. For the CDR3, the DNA is TGTGCCATCAGCTCGGGTACAAATTCTGGGGCCAACGTCCTGACTTTC. It yields the protein CAISSGTNSGANVLTF.

This chain links TRBV30 with TRBJ2-1; D is ambiguous. The germline V and J ends were trimmed by 3 bases and 9 bases, with 18 bases remaining between them. Germline values: CDR1 GTSNPN, CDR2 SVGIG (reference sequence). The CDR3 loop spans 14 amino acids. The CDR3 sequence: CAWSFLDWNGEQFF. CDR3 sequence (DNA): TGTGCCTGGAGCTTTCTTGACTGGAATGGTGAGCAGTTCTTC.

The chain couples TRBV14 to TRBJ2-1; the match to TRBD1 covers 9 bases. The germline V gene encodes CDR1 SGHDN and CDR2 FVKESK. V trimming: 2 bases; J trimming: 9 bases; junction bases outside the gene matches: 11. CDR3 length equals 16 residues. This CDR3 reads CASSQLGQGSHSEQFF. DNA of the CDR3: TGTGCCAGCAGCCAACTCGGACAGGGGAGCCACAGTGAGCAGTTCTTC.

This chain joins TRBV4-1 and TRBJ2-2; 8 bases align to TRBD1. CDR1 is MGHRA and CDR2 is YSYEKL in the germline V gene. The CDR3 has 15 amino acids. V gave up 3 bases and J gave up 6 bases; unmatched junction bases: 6. The CDR3 DNA reads as TGCGCCAGCAGCCAGGCGGACAGGGAAGCCGGGGAGCTGTTTTTT. Protein sequence: CASSQADREAGELFF.

The V gene is TRBV19, the J gene TRBJ1-4; a weak D match, TRBD1 (6 bases). The germline V and J ends were trimmed by 5 bases and 8 bases, with 12 bases remaining between them. CDR3 length: 13 residues. CDR1 is LNHDA, CDR2 SQIVND, per germline (reference sequence). DNA for the CDR3: TGTGCCAGTAGTCGACGGCAGGGGGAAAAACTGTTTTTT. Translation gives CASSRRQGEKLFF.

As regards this clone: The CDR3 does not end in the conserved phenylalanine or tryptophan, so this is likely a read error. The DNA is omitted, as the CDR3 cannot be located on it reliably, and the CDR3 follows TCRdb's listing. The gene calls are TRBV23-1 and TRBJ2-7; TRBD2 is the table's D call, not checked against the DNA. TRBV23-1 is labeled an ORF, and its function is uncertain. Including both end residues, the CDR3 is 13 amino acids long. This chain's CDR3 is CASSQSFGIITPR.

The J gene is TRBJ2-7, the V gene TRBV12-2; the table's D call TRBD1 went unverified against the DNA. TRBV12-2 constitutes a pseudogene. The CDR3 runs 17 residues. CDR3 protein: CASRQKGQGPSSYEQYF. The DNA for the CDR3 is TGTGCAAGTCGCCAAAAGGGTCAGGGGCCGAGCTCCTACGAGCAGTACTTC.

This chain uses TRBV27 with TRBJ2-1; TRBD1 matches at 7 bases. This CDR3 is 17 amino acids long. V was pared by 5 bases and J by 3 bases, with 13 bases of the junction left unmatched. Germline V gene data show CDR1 as MNHEY and CDR2 as SMNVEV (reference sequence). The CDR3 nucleotides read TGTGCCAGCAGTCCCTCCGGACCGGGACAGTTCTACAATGAGCAGTTCTTC. Its protein is CASSPSGPGQFYNEQFF.

This chain connects TRBV7-7 to TRBJ2-5; the match to TRBD2 covers 10 bases. Germline CDR1 SSHAT, CDR2 FNYEAQ (reference sequence). The V and J ends lost 5 bases and 2 bases, in that order; junction bases with no gene match: 5. There are 15 residues in the CDR3. The CDR3 coding sequence is TGTGCCAGCAGCCAGCTGGGACTAGCGCAAGAGACCCAGTACTTC. It is translated as CASSQLGLAQETQYF. The full variable domain, with the rest looked up from reference TRBV7-7 and TRBJ2-5, is GAGVSQSPRYKVTKRGQDVTLRCDPISSHATLYWYQQALGQGPEFLTYFNYEAQPDKSGLPSDRFSAERPEGSISTLTIQRTEQRDSAMYRCASSQLGLAQETQYFGPGTRLLVL.

The rearrangement links TRBV28 to TRBJ1-1; a possible D gene is TRBD1 (5 bases). The CDR3 runs to 12 residues. Germline CDR1 MDHEN, CDR2 SYDVKM. V was shortened by 2 bases and J by 8 bases, with 9 bases between the two germline ends. CDR3 sequence reads: CASSLTTGEAFF. The CDR3 DNA sequence: TGTGCCAGCAGTTTAACAACAGGAGAAGCTTTCTTT. The full variable domain, completed using reference TRBV28 and TRBJ1-1, is DVKVTQSSRYLVKRTGEKVFLECVQDMDHENMFWYRQDPGLGLRLIYFSYDVKMKEKGDIPEGYSVSREKKERFSLILESASTNQTSMYLCASSLTTGEAFFGQGTRLTVV.